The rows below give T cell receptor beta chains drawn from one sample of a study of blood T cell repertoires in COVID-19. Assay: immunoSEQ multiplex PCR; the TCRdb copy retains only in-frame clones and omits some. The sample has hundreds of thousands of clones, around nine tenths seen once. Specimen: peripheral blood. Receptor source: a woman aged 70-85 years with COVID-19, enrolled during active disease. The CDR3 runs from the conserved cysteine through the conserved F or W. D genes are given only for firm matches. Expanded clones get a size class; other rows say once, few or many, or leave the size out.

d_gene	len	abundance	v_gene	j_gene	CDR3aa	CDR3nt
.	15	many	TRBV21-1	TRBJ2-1	CASSKGGGGYNEQFF	TGTGCCAGCAGCAAAGGCGGCGGGGGATACAATGAGCAGTTCTTC
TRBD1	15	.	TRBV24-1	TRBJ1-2	CATSDFRGRDYGYTF	TGTGCCACCAGTGATTTTAGGGGGCGAGACTATGGCTACACCTTC
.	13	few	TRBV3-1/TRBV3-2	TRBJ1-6	CASSLGGDSPLHF	TGTGCCAGCAGCCTGGGAGGTGATTCACCCCTCCACTTT
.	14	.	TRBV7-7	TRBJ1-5	CASRKPRKNQPQHF	TGTGCCAGCAGGAAGCCCAGGAAGAATCAGCCCCAGCATTTT
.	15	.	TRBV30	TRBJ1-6	CAWSGAGQYNSPLHF	TGTGCCTGGAGTGGGGCAGGACAGTATAATTCACCCCTCCACTTT
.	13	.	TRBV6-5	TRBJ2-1	CASSYFLGEEQFF	TGTGCCAGCAGTTATTTCCTGGGAGAGGAGCAGTTCTTC
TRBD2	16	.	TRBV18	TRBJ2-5	CASSPELAEIQETQYF	TGTGCCAGCTCACCCGAACTAGCGGAAATCCAAGAGACCCAGTACTTC
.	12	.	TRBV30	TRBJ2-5	CAWSSRGETQYF	TGTGCCTGGAGTTCCAGGGGTGAGACCCAGTACTTC
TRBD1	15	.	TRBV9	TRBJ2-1	CASSTDRGSYNEQFF	TGTGCCAGCAGCACCGACAGGGGAAGCTACAATGAGCAGTTCTTC
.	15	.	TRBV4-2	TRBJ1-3	CASSQEPNSGNTIYF	TGTGCCAGCAGCCAAGAGCCTAACTCTGGAAACACCATATATTTT
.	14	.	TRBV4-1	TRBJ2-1	CASSSLQGDNEQFF	TGCGCCAGCAGTTCCTTACAGGGAGACAATGAGCAGTTCTTC
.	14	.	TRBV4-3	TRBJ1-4	CASRRQQTNEKLFF	TGCGCCAGCCGGCGACAGCAAACTAATGAAAAACTGTTTTTT
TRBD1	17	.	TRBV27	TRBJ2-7	CASSTRRTGTTSYEQYF	TGTGCCAGCAGTACCCGACGGACAGGGACGACCTCCTACGAGCAGTACTTC
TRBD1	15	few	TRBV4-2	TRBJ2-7	CAVGPEGDRDNEQYF	TGTGCCGTAGGTCCCGAGGGGGACAGGGACAACGAGCAGTACTTC
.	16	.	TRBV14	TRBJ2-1	CASSQPPGLTHNEQFF	TGTGCCAGCAGCCAACCGCCGGGACTTACACACAATGAGCAGTTCTTC
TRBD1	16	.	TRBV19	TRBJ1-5	CASSPRRDSVNQPQHF	TGTGCCAGTAGTCCCCGTCGGGACAGCGTCAATCAGCCCCAGCATTTT
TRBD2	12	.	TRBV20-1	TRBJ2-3	CSASFVAGEQYF	TGCAGTGCTAGTTTCGTAGCGGGGGAGCAGTATTTT
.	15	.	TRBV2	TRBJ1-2	CASSEAEGNTGGYTF	TGTGCCAGCAGTGAAGCTGAAGGGAACACGGGGGGCTACACCTTC